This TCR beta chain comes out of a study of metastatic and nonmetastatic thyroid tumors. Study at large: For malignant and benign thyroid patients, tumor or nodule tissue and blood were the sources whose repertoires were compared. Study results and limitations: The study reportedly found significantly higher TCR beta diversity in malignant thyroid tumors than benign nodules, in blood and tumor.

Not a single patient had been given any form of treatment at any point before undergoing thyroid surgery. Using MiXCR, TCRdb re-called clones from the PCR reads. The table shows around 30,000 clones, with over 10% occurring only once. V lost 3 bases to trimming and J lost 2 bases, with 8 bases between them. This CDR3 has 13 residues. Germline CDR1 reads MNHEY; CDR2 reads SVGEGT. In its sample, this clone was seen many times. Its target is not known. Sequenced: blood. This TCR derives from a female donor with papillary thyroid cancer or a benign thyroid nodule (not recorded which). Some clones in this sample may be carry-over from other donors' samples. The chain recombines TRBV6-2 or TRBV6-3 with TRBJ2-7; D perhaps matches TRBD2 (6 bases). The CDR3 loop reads CASSYLAAYEQYF. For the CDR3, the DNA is TGTGCCAGCAGTTATTTAGCGGCCTACGAGCAGTACTTC.